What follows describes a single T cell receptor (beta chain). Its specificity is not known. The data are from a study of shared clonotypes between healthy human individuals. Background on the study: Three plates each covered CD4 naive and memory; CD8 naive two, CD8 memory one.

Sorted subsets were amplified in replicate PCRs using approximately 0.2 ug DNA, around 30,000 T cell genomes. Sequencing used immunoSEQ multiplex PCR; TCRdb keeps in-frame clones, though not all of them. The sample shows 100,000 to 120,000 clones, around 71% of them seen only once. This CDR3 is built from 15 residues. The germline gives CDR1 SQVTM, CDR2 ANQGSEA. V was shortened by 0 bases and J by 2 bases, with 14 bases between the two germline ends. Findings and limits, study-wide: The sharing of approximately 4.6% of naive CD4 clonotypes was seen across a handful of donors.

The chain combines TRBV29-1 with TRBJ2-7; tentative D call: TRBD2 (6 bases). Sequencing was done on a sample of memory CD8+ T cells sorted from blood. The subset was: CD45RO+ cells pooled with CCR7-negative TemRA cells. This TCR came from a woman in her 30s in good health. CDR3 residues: CSVEDRKERAYEQYF. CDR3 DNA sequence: TGCAGCGTTGAAGATCGGAAGGAGCGGGCCTACGAGCAGTACTTC.